Reported below is one T cell receptor (beta chain). Antigen unknown. This entry belongs to a study of shared clonotypes between healthy human individuals. Sequenced by immunoSEQ multiplex PCR; TCRdb stores in-frame clones only, minus some. The sample records 850,000 to 1,200,000 clones, under 80% being singletons. General study points: Sampling included only blood; tissue repertoires likely differ.

Donation came from healthy HIV-negative adults that had no recent acute infections or vaccinations. V lost 4 bases and J lost 4; bases outside the gene matches: 10. Germline CDR1 is SGHNT and CDR2 is YYREEE (reference sequence). The CDR3 sequence is 15 residues long. Specimen: memory CD4+ T cells sorted from blood. Subset specified: CD45RA-negative fraction. The clonotype originates from a man aged 18 to 35 in good health. V is TRBV5-4 and J is TRBJ2-7; 8 bases map to TRBD2. CDR3 loop: CASSQGSGVKYEQYF. DNA for the CDR3: TGTGCCAGCAGCCAGGGTAGCGGGGTAAAGTACGAGCAGTACTTC.